One and the same sample provided the 11 T cell receptor beta chains below, sequenced in a study of T cell repertoires in cytomegalovirus infection. Via MiXCR, TCRdb re-called the reads, giving one row per CDR3 protein. The sample contains almost 500,000 distinct CDR3 sequences, approximately 10% of which appear only once. The sample comprised PBMCs. The source is a human donor in good health (CMV status not recorded). Some clones in this sample may be carry-over from other donors' samples.

There are many counts of this clonotype. The V call is TRBV7-9, the J call TRBJ1-6, with D tentatively TRBD1 (5 bases). This CDR3 has 17 residues. Trimming stripped 5 bases from V and 3 bases from J, with 17 bases between. Looked up from germline, CDR1 is SEHNR and CDR2 is FQNEAQ (reference sequence). CDR3 in amino acids: CASSPRGGDGYNSPLHF. In DNA form, the CDR3 reads TGTGCCAGCAGCCCCCGTGGTGGGGACGGCTATAATTCACCCCTCCACTTT.

The DNA of the CDR3 is TGCAGCGTTGAAGTGGGCCTCGTCGATGAGCAGTTCTTC. Its protein product is CSVEVGLVDEQFF. The J gene is TRBJ2-1, the V gene TRBV29-1; D is ambiguous. CDR1 and CDR2 from the germline V gene are SQVTM and ANQGSEA. This CDR3 comprises 13 residues. V lost 1 base and J lost 8, with 12 bases in between.

This clonotype was seen many times. The gene calls are TRBV7-8 and TRBJ2-1; 10 nucleotides match TRBD2. The CDR3 is made up of 15 amino acids. V lost 5 bases to trimming and J lost 9 bases; unmatched junction nucleotides: 10. Germline V gene lookup returns CDR1 SGHVS and CDR2 FQNEAQ. CDR3 loop: CASSPKREGLGEQFF. CDR3 in DNA: TGTGCCAGCAGCCCAAAGCGGGAGGGCCTAGGTGAGCAGTTCTTC.

This clonotype was seen repeatedly, ten times or more. The genes are TRBV7-9 and TRBJ2-1, with no clear D. The germline V gene has CDR1 SEHNR and CDR2 FQNEAQ (reference sequence). CDR3 length: 15 amino acids. V lost 5 bases and J 6 bases, leaving 17 bases between the germline ends. CDR3 amino acids: CASSPDRFRSNEQFF. The CDR3 DNA follows: TGTGCCAGCAGCCCGGACCGATTCAGGTCCAATGAGCAGTTCTTC.

This clonotype was counted many times. This chain uses TRBV27 with TRBJ1-1, with D possibly matching TRBD1 (5 bases). Germline V gene data show CDR1 as MNHEY and CDR2 as SMNVEV (reference sequence). With 6 bases removed from V and 0 bases from J, the gap between germline ends came to 11 bases. The CDR3 spans 14 residues. The CDR3 DNA reads TGTGCCAGCAGACCGAGGGGACTGAACACTGAAGCTTTCTTT. Amino acids: CASRPRGLNTEAFF.

This clonotype was picked up many times. The rearrangement joins TRBV20-1 to TRBJ1-2; maybe TRBD1 (5 bases). Germline CDR1 reads DFQATT; CDR2 reads SNEGSKA (reference sequence). The CDR3 covers 12 residues. The CDR3 sequence is CGGTSPNYGYTF. The DNA for the CDR3 is TGCGGGGGGACCAGTCCCAACTATGGCTACACCTTC.

This clonotype was counted many times. V gene TRBV7-8 combines with J gene TRBJ2-7, with D possibly being TRBD1 or TRBD2 (6 bases each). The germline V and J ends were trimmed by 1 base and 6 bases, with 19 bases remaining between them. Germline V gives CDR1 SGHVS, CDR2 FQNEAQ. The CDR3 spans 16 residues. CDR3 in DNA: TGTGCCAGCAGCTTAGGGTTCGGGGGCCGGGTTGGCGAGCAGTACTTC. Translated: CASSLGFGGRVGEQYF.

This clonotype was seen more than once but under ten times. This chain uses TRBV19 with TRBJ1-3; D call uncertain. V lost 3 bases and J lost 0, with 9 bases in between. CDR3 length: 15 residues. The germline CDR1 and CDR2 sequences are LNHDA and SQIVND (reference sequence). CDR3 region: CASSIPGASGNTIYF. The DNA of the CDR3 is TGTGCCAGTAGTATCCCCGGAGCCTCTGGAAACACCATATATTTT.

The chain uses TRBV7-9 and TRBJ2-4; D is perhaps TRBD2 (5 bases). The germline gives CDR1 SEHNR, CDR2 FQNEAQ (reference sequence). CDR3 length: 14 amino acids. Trimming shortened V by 3 bases and J by 0 bases, and 6 bases separated the two germline ends. In DNA form, the CDR3 reads TGTGCCAGCAGCTTTAGCGCAGCCAAAAACATTCAGTACTTC. Its protein product is CASSFSAAKNIQYF.

This clonotype was counted at least ten times. This rearrangement joins TRBV7-6 to TRBJ2-2; D is undetermined. This CDR3 has 16 amino acids. V was trimmed by 0 bases and J by 6 bases, leaving 14 bases between them. Germline V gene lookup returns CDR1 SGHVS and CDR2 FNYEAQ. In DNA form, the CDR3 reads TGTGCCAGCAGCTTAGCGCAAAGGATCCCCCCCGGGGAGCTGTTTTTT. Encoded protein: CASSLAQRIPPGELFF.

In its sample, this clonotype was seen many times. The chain employs TRBV7-3 and TRBJ2-2; 10 bases agree with TRBD2. Germline values: CDR1 SGHTA, CDR2 FQGTGA. V lost 4 bases and J lost 6; bases outside the gene matches: 2. This CDR3 has 14 amino acids. The CDR3 nucleotides are TGTGCCAGCAGCTCCGGGACTAGCGCCGGGGAGCTGTTTTTT. Its translation is CASSSGTSAGELFF.